This T cell receptor beta chain was identified in a study of blood T cell repertoires in COVID-19. Germline V lookup: CDR1 MDHEN, CDR2 SYDVKM. The CDR3 spans 16 residues. Unmatched junction bases numbered 4, after V lost 4 bases and J lost 3 bases. Only in-frame clones appear in the TCRdb table, and some are missing; sequencing was by immunoSEQ multiplex PCR. The sample records roughly 180,000 clones, 79% being singletons. The TCR sequence derives from a man aged 55 to 70 with active or convalescent COVID-19. Input material: peripheral blood. V and J are TRBV28 and TRBJ2-5; 14 bases match TRBD2. The CDR3 bases are TGTGCCAGCAGTTCCCCGGGACTAGCGGGAGAAGAGACCCAGTACTTC. Translation gives CASSSPGLAGEETQYF.